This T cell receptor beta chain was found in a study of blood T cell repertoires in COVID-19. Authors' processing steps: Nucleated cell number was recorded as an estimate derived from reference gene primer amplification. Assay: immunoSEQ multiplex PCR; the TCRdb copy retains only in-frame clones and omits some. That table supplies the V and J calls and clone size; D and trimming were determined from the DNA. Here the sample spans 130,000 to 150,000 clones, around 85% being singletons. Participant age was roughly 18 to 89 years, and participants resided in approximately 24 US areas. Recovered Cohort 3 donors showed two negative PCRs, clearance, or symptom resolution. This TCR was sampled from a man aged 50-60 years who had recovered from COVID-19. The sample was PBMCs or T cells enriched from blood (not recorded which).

The CDR3 here is CASSRARAGEKLFF. The CDR3 DNA reads as TGTGCCAGCAGCCGTGCCCGGGCGGGGGAAAAACTGTTTTTT. The genes are TRBV7-2 and TRBJ1-4; D unresolved. This CDR3 is built from 14 residues. Trimming removed 5 bases at V and 8 bases at J, with 15 bases between. The V gene's germline CDR1 is SGHTA and CDR2 FQGNSA.